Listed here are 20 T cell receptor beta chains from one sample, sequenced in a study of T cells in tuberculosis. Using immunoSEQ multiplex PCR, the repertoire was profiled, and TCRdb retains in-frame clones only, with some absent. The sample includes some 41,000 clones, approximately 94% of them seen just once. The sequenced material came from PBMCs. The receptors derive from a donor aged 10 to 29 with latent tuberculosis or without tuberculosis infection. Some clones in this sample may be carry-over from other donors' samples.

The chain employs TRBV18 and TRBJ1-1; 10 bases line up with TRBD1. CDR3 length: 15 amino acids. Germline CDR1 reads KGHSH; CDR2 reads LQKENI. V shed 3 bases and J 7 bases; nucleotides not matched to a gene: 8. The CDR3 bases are TGTGCCAGCTCACCGTCTCCGACAGGGGGCGATGAAGCTTTCTTT. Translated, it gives CASSPSPTGGDEAFF.

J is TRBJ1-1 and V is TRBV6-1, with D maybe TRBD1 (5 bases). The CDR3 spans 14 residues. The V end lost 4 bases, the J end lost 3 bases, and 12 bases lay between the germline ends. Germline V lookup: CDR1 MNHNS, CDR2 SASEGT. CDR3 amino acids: CASSVFREDTEAFF. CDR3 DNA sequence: TGTGCCAGCAGTGTGTTCAGGGAGGACACTGAAGCTTTCTTT.

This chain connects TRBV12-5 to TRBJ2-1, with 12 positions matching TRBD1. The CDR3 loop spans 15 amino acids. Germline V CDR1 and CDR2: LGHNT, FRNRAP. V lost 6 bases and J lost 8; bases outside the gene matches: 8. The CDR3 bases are TGTGCTAGTGGGACCGGGACAGGGGGCAGGGATGAGCAGTTCTTC. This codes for CASGTGTGGRDEQFF.

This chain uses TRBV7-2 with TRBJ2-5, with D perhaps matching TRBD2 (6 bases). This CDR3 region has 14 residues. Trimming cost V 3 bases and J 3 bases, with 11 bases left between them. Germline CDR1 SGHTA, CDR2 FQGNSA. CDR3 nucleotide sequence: TGTGCCAGCAGCTTCCGGGACTCAAAAGAGACCCAGTACTTC. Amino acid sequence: CASSFRDSKETQYF.

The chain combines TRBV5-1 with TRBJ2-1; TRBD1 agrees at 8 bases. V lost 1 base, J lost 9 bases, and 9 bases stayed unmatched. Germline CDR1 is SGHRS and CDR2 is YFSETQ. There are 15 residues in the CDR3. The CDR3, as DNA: TGCGCCAGCAGCTTGACCTCACAGGGGGGACTTGAGCAGTTCTTC. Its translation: CASSLTSQGGLEQFF.

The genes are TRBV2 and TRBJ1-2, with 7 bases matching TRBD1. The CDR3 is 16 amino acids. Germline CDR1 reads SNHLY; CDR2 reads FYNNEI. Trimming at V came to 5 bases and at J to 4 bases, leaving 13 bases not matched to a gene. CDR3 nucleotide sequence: TGTGCCAGCAGTCAACAGAGGGACAGATCCATCTATGGCTACACCTTC. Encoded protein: CASSQQRDRSIYGYTF.

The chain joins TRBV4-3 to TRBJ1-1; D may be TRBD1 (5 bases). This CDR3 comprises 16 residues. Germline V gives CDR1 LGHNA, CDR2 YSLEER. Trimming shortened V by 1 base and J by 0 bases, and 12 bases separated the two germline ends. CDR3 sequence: CASSQGIGGMNTEAFF. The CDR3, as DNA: TGCGCCAGCAGCCAAGGCATCGGGGGGATGAACACTGAAGCTTTCTTT.

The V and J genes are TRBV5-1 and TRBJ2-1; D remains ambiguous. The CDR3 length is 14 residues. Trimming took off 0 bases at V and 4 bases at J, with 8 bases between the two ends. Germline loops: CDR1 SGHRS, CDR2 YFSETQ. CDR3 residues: CASSLDTPYNEQFF. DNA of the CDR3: TGCGCCAGCAGCTTGGATACACCTTACAATGAGCAGTTCTTC.

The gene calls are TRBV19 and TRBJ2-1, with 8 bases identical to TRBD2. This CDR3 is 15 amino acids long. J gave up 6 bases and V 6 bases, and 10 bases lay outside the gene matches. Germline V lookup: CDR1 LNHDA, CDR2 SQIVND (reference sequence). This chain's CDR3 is CASSSIGTRTNEQFF. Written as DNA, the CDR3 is TGTGCCAGTAGCTCTATAGGGACTAGGACCAATGAGCAGTTCTTC.

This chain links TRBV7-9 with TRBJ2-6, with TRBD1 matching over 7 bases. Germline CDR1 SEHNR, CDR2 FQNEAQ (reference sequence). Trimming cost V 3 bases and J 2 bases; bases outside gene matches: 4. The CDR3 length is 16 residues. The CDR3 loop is CASSFRTGPGANVLTF. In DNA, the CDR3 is TGTGCCAGCAGCTTCCGGACAGGCCCTGGGGCCAACGTCCTGACTTTC.

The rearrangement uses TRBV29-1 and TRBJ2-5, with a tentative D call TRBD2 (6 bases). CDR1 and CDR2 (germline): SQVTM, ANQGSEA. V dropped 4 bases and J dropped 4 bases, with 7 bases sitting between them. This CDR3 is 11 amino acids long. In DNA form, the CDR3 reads TGCAGCGTTGGGACTACAGAGACCCAGTACTTC. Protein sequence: CSVGTTETQYF.

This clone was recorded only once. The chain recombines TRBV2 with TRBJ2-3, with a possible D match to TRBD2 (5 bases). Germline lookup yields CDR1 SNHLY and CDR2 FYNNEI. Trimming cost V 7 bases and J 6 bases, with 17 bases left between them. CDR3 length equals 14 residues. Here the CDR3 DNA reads TGTGCCAGCAAATTTATGGGGAGTGAGGATACGCAGTATTTT. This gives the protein CASKFMGSEDTQYF.

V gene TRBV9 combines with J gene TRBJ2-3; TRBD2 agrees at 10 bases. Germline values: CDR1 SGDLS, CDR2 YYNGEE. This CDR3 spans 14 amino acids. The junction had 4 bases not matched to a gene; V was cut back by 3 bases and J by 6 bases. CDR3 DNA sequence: TGTGCCAGCAGCGCTAGCGGGAGAGGGGATACGCAGTATTTT. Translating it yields CASSASGRGDTQYF.

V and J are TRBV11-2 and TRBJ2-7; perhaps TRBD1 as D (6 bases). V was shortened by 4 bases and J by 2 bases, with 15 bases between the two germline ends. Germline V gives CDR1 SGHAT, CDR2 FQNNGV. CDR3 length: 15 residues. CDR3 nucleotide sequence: TGTGCCAGCAGCTCTCGGACAGCGCTAACCTACGAGCAGTACTTC. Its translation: CASSSRTALTYEQYF.

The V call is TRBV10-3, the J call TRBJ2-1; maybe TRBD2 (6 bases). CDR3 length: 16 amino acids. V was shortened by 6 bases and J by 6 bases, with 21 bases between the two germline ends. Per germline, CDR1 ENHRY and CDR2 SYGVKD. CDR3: CAISAGLQTPLNEQFF. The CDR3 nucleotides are TGTGCCATCAGCGCGGGACTCCAGACTCCCCTCAATGAGCAGTTCTTC.

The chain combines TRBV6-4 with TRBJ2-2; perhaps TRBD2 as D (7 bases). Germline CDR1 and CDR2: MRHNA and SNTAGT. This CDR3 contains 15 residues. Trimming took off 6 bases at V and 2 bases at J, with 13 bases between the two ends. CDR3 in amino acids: CASRPSGTNTGELFF. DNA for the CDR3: TGTGCCAGCAGACCCAGCGGGACAAACACCGGGGAGCTGTTTTTT.

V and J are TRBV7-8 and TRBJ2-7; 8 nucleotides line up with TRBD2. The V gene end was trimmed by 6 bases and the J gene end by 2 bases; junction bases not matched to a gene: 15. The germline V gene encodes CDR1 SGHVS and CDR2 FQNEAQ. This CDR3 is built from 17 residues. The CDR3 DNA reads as TGTGCCAGCAGTCGTGGACAAAGCGGGAGTACCCCCTACGAGCAGTACTTC. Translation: CASSRGQSGSTPYEQYF.

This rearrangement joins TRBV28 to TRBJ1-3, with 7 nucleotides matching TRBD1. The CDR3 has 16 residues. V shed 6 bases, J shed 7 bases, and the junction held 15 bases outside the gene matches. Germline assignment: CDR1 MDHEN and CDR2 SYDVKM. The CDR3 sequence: CASSSQPMTGFNTIYF. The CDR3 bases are TGTGCCAGCAGCTCTCAACCGATGACAGGGTTTAACACCATATATTTT.

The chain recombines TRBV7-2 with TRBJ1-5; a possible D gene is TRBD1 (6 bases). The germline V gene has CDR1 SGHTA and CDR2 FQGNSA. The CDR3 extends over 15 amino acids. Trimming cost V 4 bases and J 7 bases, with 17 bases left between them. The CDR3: CASSSTGQGHQPQHF. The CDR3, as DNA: TGTGCCAGCAGCTCCACGGGCCAGGGACACCAGCCCCAGCATTTT.

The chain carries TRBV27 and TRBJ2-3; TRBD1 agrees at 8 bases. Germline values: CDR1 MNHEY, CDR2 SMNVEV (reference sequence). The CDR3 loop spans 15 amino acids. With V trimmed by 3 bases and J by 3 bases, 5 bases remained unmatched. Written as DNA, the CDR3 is TGTGCCAGCAGTTTTACAGGGGGGTATACAGATACGCAGTATTTT. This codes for CASSFTGGYTDTQYF.